This is a list of T cell receptor beta chains from one sample in a study of T cell responses to AZD1222 COVID-19 vaccine. Sequencing used immunoSEQ multiplex PCR; TCRdb keeps in-frame clones, though not all of them. The sample has 95,000 to 100,000 clones; 84% are singletons. Sample: peripheral blood, taken 28 days after the second AZD1222 dose. All receptors come from an adult who received the AZD1222 COVID-19 vaccine. Each CDR3 is given with its conserved first and last residue. D genes are given only for firm matches. Rows may omit the clone size; those that give it use once, few, many or a size class.

v_gene	d_gene	abundance	j_gene	CDR3nt	CDR3aa
TRBV5-1	-	few	TRBJ2-3	TGCGCCAGCAGCTTGCCCGTCACAGATACGCAGTATTTT	CASSLPVTDTQYF
TRBV4-1	TRBD1	-	TRBJ1-1	TGCGCCAGCAGCCCTCGGGACAGGGAGGACATGAACACTGAAGCTTTCTTT	CASSPRDREDMNTEAFF
TRBV5-8	-	-	TRBJ1-1	TGTGCCAGCAGCTTGGGGGCGGGCCGGGTTGAAGCTTTCTTT	CASSLGAGRVEAFF
TRBV5-1	-	-	TRBJ2-7	TGCGCCAGCAGCGCCCGATGGGAGGCCAACTACGAGCAGTACTTC	CASSARWEANYEQYF
TRBV5-1	TRBD1	-	TRBJ2-7	TGCGCCAGCAGCTTAAGGGACAGAGCCGACTACGAGCAGTACTTC	CASSLRDRADYEQYF
TRBV27	TRBD1	-	TRBJ1-4	TGTGCCAGCAGTCCTCGGACAGGGGATGGCGAAAAACTGTTTTTT	CASSPRTGDGEKLFF
TRBV10-3	TRBD2	-	TRBJ2-1	TGTGCCATCAGTGAGTTGACTAGCAGCTACAATGAGCAGTTCTTC	CAISELTSSYNEQFF
TRBV7-9	-	-	TRBJ2-4	TGTGCCAGCAGCTTAAATTCCCAGGGAAACATTCAGTACTTC	CASSLNSQGNIQYF
TRBV18	TRBD2	-	TRBJ2-1	TGTGCCAGCTCACCACCGAGCGGGATGATCTCAAATGAGCAGTTCTTC	CASSPPSGMISNEQFF
TRBV19	-	-	TRBJ1-5	TGTGCCAGTAGTTCTGGGGGGCCCGGGGAGCCCCAGCATTTT	CASSSGGPGEPQHF
TRBV9	-	-	TRBJ1-1	TGTGCCAGCAGCGTTGGGGGGGGCACGACTGAAGCTTTCTTT	CASSVGGGTTEAFF
TRBV6-5	-	-	TRBJ1-4	TGTGCCAGCAGTTACTCTTGGGGGCTCGGAGAAAAACTGTTTTTT	CASSYSWGLGEKLFF
TRBV11-2	-	-	TRBJ2-3	TGTGCCAGCAGCTTAGTCGGAAGGGTCACAGATACGCAGTATTTT	CASSLVGRVTDTQYF
TRBV6-5	-	-	TRBJ2-1	TGTGCCAGCAGGGGAGGCAGATTCCGAAATGAGCAGTTCTTC	CASRGGRFRNEQFF
TRBV15	TRBD1	-	TRBJ1-2	TGTGCCACCAGCAGAGGACAGGGGGCGGGGGGCTACACCTTC	CATSRGQGAGGYTF
TRBV7-2	-	-	TRBJ1-2	TGTGCCAGCAGCTTAACGGGACCGGAGGGCTATGGCTACACCTTC	CASSLTGPEGYGYTF
TRBV28	-	once	TRBJ1-6	TGTGCCAGCAGCGCAGATAATTCACCCCTCCACTTT	CASSADNSPLHF
TRBV25-1	TRBD1	-	TRBJ2-3	TGTGCTGTCAACCCGGGACAGGGGAACACAGATACGCAGTATTTT	CAVNPGQGNTDTQYF
TRBV11-2	-	-	TRBJ2-7	TGTGCCAGCAGCTTCGGCTTTTCGAACTACGAGCAGTACTTC	CASSFGFSNYEQYF
TRBV10-3	-	-	TRBJ2-1	TGTGCCATCAGTAGGGGGGAGGGGAATGAGCAGTTCTTC	CAISRGEGNEQFF
TRBV6-2/TRBV6-3	-	-	TRBJ2-6	TGTGCCAGCAGCGCGCCCCCGGAAGGGGGGGCCAACGTCCTGACTTTC	CASSAPPEGGANVLTF
TRBV5-1	-	-	TRBJ2-2	TGCGCCAGCAACAGTGCGGGTTCGTACACCGGGGAGCTGTTTTTT	CASNSAGSYTGELFF
TRBV5-4	TRBD1	-	TRBJ1-1	TGTGCCAGCAGCCGGACAGGGGGGACGAACACTGAAGCTTTCTTT	CASSRTGGTNTEAFF
TRBV6-5	TRBD2	few	TRBJ2-7	TGTGCCAGCAGTTCTAGCGGGGGCTCCTACGAGCAGTACTTC	CASSSSGGSYEQYF